The next 15 T cell receptor beta chains were all read from a single sample in a study of T cell repertoires in cytomegalovirus infection. TCRdb itself ran the reads through MiXCR, one entry per CDR3 protein. Counted here are fewer than 700,000 distinct CDR3 sequences, 20% to 25% occurring once; the ten biggest clones make up under 8.5%. Specimen: CD8+ T cells from PBMCs. These TCRs come from a human donor in good health (CMV status not recorded). Some clones in this sample may be carry-over from other donors' samples.

Concerning this clonotype: Germline and junction disagree at one end, which may indicate a read error. The chain joins TRBV29-1 to TRBJ2-3, with a tentative D call TRBD2 (7 bases). The germline V gene has CDR1 SQVTM and CDR2 ANQGSEA. This CDR3 spans 15 amino acids. The CDR3 DNA reads TGTAGCGTTAAAGATTCGAGGGGGGGATGGGATACGCAGTATTTT. Protein: CSVKDSRGGWDTQYF.

The chain combines TRBV7-9 with TRBJ1-1; possibly TRBD1 for D (6 bases). The CDR3 runs 15 residues. The germline gives CDR1 SEHNR, CDR2 FQNEAQ (reference sequence). V dropped 3 bases and J dropped 1 base, with 12 bases sitting between them. As DNA, the CDR3 is TGTGCCAGCAGCTTTCCACAGGGAAAGAACACTGAAGCTTTCTTT. It encodes CASSFPQGKNTEAFF.

This clonotype was counted at least ten times. A junction boundary mismatches the germline segment, possibly from a read error. The rearrangement links TRBV2 to TRBJ2-3; D is possibly TRBD2 (5 bases). This CDR3 has 14 residues. Germline CDR1 and CDR2: SNHLY and FYNNEI. CDR3 region: CASREDYPTDTQYF. In DNA form, the CDR3 reads TGTGCCAGCAGAGAAGACTACCCCACAGATACGCAGTATTTT.

The J gene is TRBJ2-6, the V gene TRBV6-1; 8 bases agree with TRBD1. Germline CDR1 is MNHNS and CDR2 is SASEGT. This CDR3 contains 19 residues. With V trimmed by 7 bases and J by 0 bases, 14 bases remained unmatched. CDR3 protein: CASKLSWTGFPSGANVLTF. The CDR3, as DNA: TGTGCCAGCAAATTATCTTGGACAGGGTTCCCCTCTGGGGCCAACGTCCTGACTTTC.

This clonotype was observed a handful of times. The chain employs TRBV20-1 and TRBJ1-2, with D unresolved. This CDR3 has 13 residues. Germline V gene data show CDR1 as DFQATT and CDR2 as SNEGSKA (reference sequence). Trimming shortened V by 2 bases and J by 3 bases, and 10 bases separated the two germline ends. CDR3 amino acids: CSARMAEDYGYTF. The CDR3 region has the DNA TGCAGTGCTAGAATGGCGGAGGACTATGGCTACACCTTC.

This clonotype was counted at least ten times. J is TRBJ2-5 and V is TRBV11-2, with TRBD2 matching 9 bases. Germline V gives CDR1 SGHAT, CDR2 FQNNGV. Germline trimming cut 0 bases from V and 1 base from J; bases unmatched to any gene: 3. This CDR3 has 16 residues. CDR3 sequence reads: CASSLELAGSQETQYF. DNA of the CDR3: TGTGCCAGCAGCTTAGAGCTAGCGGGGTCCCAAGAGACCCAGTACTTC.

A note on this clonotype: Possible read error: a much larger clone is one base away. The V gene is TRBV4-1, the J gene TRBJ2-1; D could derive from TRBD1 or TRBD2 (5 bases each). CDR1 and CDR2 (germline): MGHRA, YSYEKL. This CDR3 has 15 amino acids. CDR3 DNA: TGCACCAGCAGCCAAGACAGCGGCTCCTACAATGAGCAGTTCTTC. This encodes CTSSQDSGSYNEQFF.

V is TRBV5-1 and J is TRBJ1-1; D not certain. Germline V gene sequence: CDR1 SGHRS, CDR2 YFSETQ. This CDR3 comprises 14 residues. Trimming removed 4 bases from V and 3 bases from J, with 13 bases in between. CDR3 amino acids: CASSALHGDTEAFF. CDR3 DNA: TGCGCCAGCAGCGCATTACATGGCGACACTGAAGCTTTCTTT.

The rearrangement joins TRBV6-2 or TRBV6-3 to TRBJ1-5; 9 bases fit TRBD1. The CDR3 totals 14 residues. In germline, CDR1 is MNHEY, CDR2 SVGEGT. J gave up 3 bases and V 8 bases, and 5 bases lay outside the gene matches. CDR3 sequence: CASGDRVVNQPQHF. The CDR3 DNA follows: TGTGCCAGCGGGGACAGGGTAGTCAATCAGCCCCAGCATTTT.

In its sample, this clonotype was seen a few times. The V gene is TRBV2, the J gene TRBJ2-3; D is perhaps TRBD1 (5 bases). Per germline, CDR1 SNHLY and CDR2 FYNNEI. This CDR3 has 13 amino acids. V was shortened by 4 bases and J by 3 bases, with 8 bases between the two germline ends. The CDR3 is CASSGAGTDTQYF. DNA of the CDR3: TGTGCCAGCAGTGGAGCAGGGACAGATACGCAGTATTTT. Based on the CDR3 plus reference TRBV2 and TRBJ2-3, the full variable domain is EPEVTQTPSHQVTQMGQEVILRCVPISNHLYFYWYRQILGQKVEFLVSFYNNEISEKSEIFDDQFSVERPDGSNFTLKIRSTKLEDSAMYFCASSGAGTDTQYFGPGTRLTVL.

The V call is TRBV28, the J call TRBJ1-2; tentative D call: TRBD1 (5 bases). The CDR3 has 12 residues. The germline V gene encodes CDR1 MDHEN and CDR2 SYDVKM. V lost 3 bases, J lost 7 bases, and 9 bases lay in between. This CDR3 is CASSFVGGGYTF. CDR3 nucleotides: TGTGCCAGCAGTTTCGTGGGGGGTGGCTACACCTTC.

The chain joins TRBV9 to TRBJ2-3, with 9 bases fitting TRBD2. From germline, CDR1 is SGDLS and CDR2 YYNGEE. This CDR3 spans 16 amino acids. The V gene end was trimmed by 3 bases and the J gene end by 4 bases; junction bases not matched to a gene: 9. CDR3 nucleotides: TGTGCCAGCAGCGCGGGGGGCGGGGGGGCAGCAGATACGCAGTATTTT. Translated, it gives CASSAGGGGAADTQYF.

The J gene is TRBJ2-2, the V gene TRBV10-3; 12 bases match TRBD2. The length of the CDR3 is 17 residues. Germline-derived CDR1 and CDR2 are ENHRY and SYGVKD. V dropped 5 bases and J dropped 0; count of bases not matched to a gene: 4. The CDR3, as DNA: TGTGCCATCAGTATTACTAGCGGGGGGCCGAACACCGGGGAGCTGTTTTTT. Translation gives CAISITSGGPNTGELFF.

Turning to this clonotype: A much larger clone differs from this one at a single base, so this may be a read error. This CDR3 is missing its conserved last phenylalanine or tryptophan, likely due to a read error. This sequence joins TRBV12-3 or TRBV12-4 and TRBJ2-1; 8 bases map to TRBD2. The CDR3 is 15 residues long. Trimming removed 5 bases from V and 8 bases from J; junction bases left unmatched: 11. For the CDR3, the DNA is TGTGCCAGCAGTGCAGGGGCGGGGGGAGGTGATGAGCAGTTCATC. This gives the protein CASSAGAGGGDEQFI.

The chain employs TRBV15 and TRBJ2-1, with 8 bases aligning to TRBD1. Germline V gene data show CDR1 as LNHNV and CDR2 as YYDKDF (reference sequence). The CDR3 totals 16 residues. After removal of 2 bases from V and 8 bases from J, the junction contained 11 bases not matched to a gene. CDR3 region: CATSRRTGSLVHEQFF. The CDR3 DNA sequence: TGTGCCACCAGCAGAAGGACAGGGAGTCTGGTCCATGAGCAGTTCTTC.